A selection of T cell receptor beta chains follows, all from one sample in a study of graft-versus-host responses after intestinal transplantation. Produced via immunoSEQ multiplex PCR; TCRdb's table is partial and in-frame only. The table has approximately 9,600 clones, 80% to 95% seen once; the top ten hold approximately 3.8%. The input for sequencing was PBMCs, taken 41 days after intestinal transplantation. All receptors come from a human patient who received an intestinal transplant, so some T cells may come from the graft donor. Both conserved end residues are part of each CDR3. The D gene is left open where the match is weak. Where a row states a size, it is once, few, many or the class of an expanded clone; other rows omit it.

TRBJ1-4 TRBV19 . . CASAITWGSTNEKLFF TGTGCCAGTGCAATCACTTGGGGGTCAACTAATGAAAAACTGTTTTTT
TRBJ1-5 TRBV6-5 . . CASSSGGNQPQHF TGTGCCAGCTCCTCTGGGGGCAATCAGCCCCAGCATTTT
TRBJ2-2 TRBV7-9 . TRBD2 CASSTWTSSNTGELFF TGTGCCAGCAGCACCTGGACTAGCTCGAACACCGGGGAGCTGTTTTTT
TRBJ2-4 TRBV27 . . CASSLGAPAAKNIQYF TGTGCCAGCAGTTTAGGGGCGCCGGCAGCCAAAAACATTCAGTACTTC
TRBJ1-5 TRBV11-2 . . CASSFGERRLSNQPQHF TGTGCCAGCAGCTTTGGGGAGCGGAGACTCAGCAATCAGCCCCAGCATTTT
TRBJ1-1 TRBV5-6 once . CASSQGTGEAFF TGTGCCAGCAGCCAGGGGACGGGTGAAGCTTTCTTT
TRBJ2-7 TRBV6-5 . . CASSGGRTYEQYF TGTGCCAGCAGTGGGGGGCGGACCTACGAGCAGTACTTC
TRBJ2-1 TRBV29-1 . TRBD1 CSVDHRDRGFF TGCAGCGTTGACCACCGGGACAGGGGGTTCTTC
TRBJ2-7 TRBV5-1 . . CASSSTLRGQQYEQYF TGCGCCAGCAGCTCTACCCTACGAGGACAGCAGTACGAGCAGTACTTC
TRBJ2-1 TRBV2 . TRBD2 CASSVGTKLYNEQFF TGTGCCAGCAGTGTGGGGACTAAACTTTACAATGAGCAGTTCTTC
TRBJ2-1 TRBV27 . . CASSLLAGNSEQFF TGTGCCAGCAGTTTATTGGCAGGGAATAGTGAGCAGTTCTTC
TRBJ2-7 TRBV5-6 . . CASSTGTAPYEQYF TGTGCCAGCAGCACCGGGACTGCGCCCTACGAGCAGTACTTC
TRBJ2-2 TRBV6-6 once . CASSYGGGTGELFF TGTGCCAGCAGTTACGGGGGTGGGACCGGGGAGCTGTTTTTT
TRBJ2-2 TRBV2 . TRBD1 CASRERQGKGYTGELFF TGTGCCAGCAGAGAACGACAGGGAAAGGGGTACACCGGGGAGCTGTTTTTT
TRBJ2-5 TRBV4-1 once TRBD2 CASSQEGLRGVEETQYF TGCGCCAGCAGCCAAGAAGGATTGCGGGGGGTGGAGGAGACCCAGTACTTC
TRBJ2-5 TRBV6-5 . . CASSRGTAAQETQYF TGTGCCAGCAGTAGAGGGACGGCCGCCCAAGAGACCCAGTACTTC
TRBJ2-1 TRBV5-1 . . CASSQQSGSYNEQFF TGCGCCAGCAGCCAGCAGTCCGGCTCCTACAATGAGCAGTTCTTC
TRBJ1-1 TRBV5-8 . TRBD1 CASSAGQANTEAFF TGTGCCAGCAGCGCGGGACAGGCGAACACTGAAGCTTTCTTT
TRBJ2-3 TRBV9 . TRBD1 CASSVLTGGPDTQYF TGTGCCAGCAGCGTACTCACAGGGGGTCCAGATACGCAGTATTTT
TRBJ2-2 TRBV19 . TRBD2 CASSLRGGPTGELFF TGTGCCAGTAGTCTCCGGGGGGGGCCCACCGGGGAGCTGTTTTTT